Listed below are T cell receptor beta chains from one sample, sequenced in a study of human T cells and chemical hapten exposure. TCRdb passed the RACE reads through MiXCR, listing each CDR3 protein once. The sample contains nearly 80,000 distinct CDR3 sequences, about a tenth of which appear only once. Specimen: whole blood, collected in connection with sensitization to the hapten diphenylcyclopropenone (DPC). These receptors all come from a woman in her fifties or sixties with alopecia areata. Some clones in this sample may be carry-over from other donors' samples. The CDR3 runs from the conserved cysteine through the conserved F or W. The order of the fields is D gene, J gene, V gene, clone size, CDR3 DNA, CDR3 protein. The D gene is left open where the match is weak. Clone size is shown for a subset of rows, as once, few, many or a class of expanded clone.

. | TRBJ1-3 | TRBV4-1 | few | TGCGCCAGCAGCCAGGATGGTATAGGAGCGAACACCATATATTTT | CASSQDGIGANTIYF
. | TRBJ1-1 | TRBV19 | few | TGTGCCAGTAGTATAAGGGGGAACACTGAAGCTTTCTTT | CASSIRGNTEAFF
. | TRBJ1-1 | TRBV30 | few | TGTGCCTGGACCGTACACCTTTTGGGGGAAGCTTTCTTT | CAWTVHLLGEAFF
. | TRBJ2-3 | TRBV5-1 | few | TGCGCCAGCACCGTGGAGGGGGCCCCCACAGATACGCAGTATTTT | CASTVEGAPTDTQYF
. | TRBJ2-7 | TRBV20-1 | few | TGCAGTGCTAGGTATTACGAGCAGTACTTC | CSARYYEQYF
TRBD2 | TRBJ2-1 | TRBV6-2/TRBV6-3 | many | TGTGCCAGCAGTTACGTGACTAGCGGGCCATACAATGAGCAGTTCTTC | CASSYVTSGPYNEQFF
TRBD1 | TRBJ1-2 | TRBV11-2 | few | TGTGCCAGCAGCACAAGACAGGGGTCCCCTACCTATGGCTACACCTTC | CASSTRQGSPTYGYTF
. | TRBJ2-2 | TRBV10-3 | few | TGTGCCATCAGTGATGGCCTCGGGGTTCACACCGGGGAGCTGTTTTTT | CAISDGLGVHTGELFF
. | TRBJ2-2 | TRBV12-3/TRBV12-4 | few | TGTGCCAGCAGTTTCCTGGGGGCCGGGGAGCTGTTTTTT | CASSFLGAGELFF
. | TRBJ2-1 | TRBV11-2 | many | TGTGCCAGCAGCTCAAGACTTACAAGCTCCTACAATGAGCAGTTCTTC | CASSSRLTSSYNEQFF
TRBD2 | TRBJ2-7 | TRBV20-1 | few | TGCAGTGCTAGACCTCTCGCGGGAGGTCTGCGGTTGGGCGAGCAGTACTTC | CSARPLAGGLRLGEQYF
TRBD1 | TRBJ1-2 | TRBV2 | few | TGTGCCAGCGGGGGACAGGGGGCCGATGGCTACACCTTC | CASGGQGADGYTF
. | TRBJ1-1 | TRBV11-2 | few | TGTGCCAGCAGCCAGCTCCTGGGTAGGACTGAAGCTTTCTTT | CASSQLLGRTEAFF
. | TRBJ2-4 | TRBV14 | . | TGTGCCAGCAGCCCGGACAGAATTCAGTACTTC | CASSPDRIQYF
. | TRBJ1-3 | TRBV9 | many | TGTGCCAGCAGCGTTTCGCCAGTTAACTTCGGAAACACCATATATTTT | CASSVSPVNFGNTIYF
TRBD1 | TRBJ1-5 | TRBV12-3/TRBV12-4 | few | TGTGCCAGCAGGGAAGGGACAGTTAGCAATCAGCCCCAGCATTTT | CASREGTVSNQPQHF
. | TRBJ1-1 | TRBV18 | few | TGTGCCAGCTCAGACGCAGGGAGTACTGAAGCTTTCTTT | CASSDAGSTEAFF
. | TRBJ2-1 | TRBV20-1 | . | TGCAGTGCTAGAGACCCTAGCGGCAGGGGGAGCTCCTACAATGAGCAGTTCTTC | CSARDPSGRGSSYNEQFF
. | TRBJ1-2 | TRBV18 | many | TGTGCCAGCTCACCAGACCTTGCCGGGAGCTTACGTGGCTACACCTTC | CASSPDLAGSLRGYTF
. | TRBJ2-1 | TRBV20-1 | . | TGCAGTGCCACCCCTGCGATTGGGGTTTACAATGAGCAGTTCTTC | CSATPAIGVYNEQFF
. | TRBJ1-1 | TRBV29-1 | many | TGCAGCGTTGGGGGAGCCACTGAAGCTTTCTTT | CSVGGATEAFF
TRBD1 | TRBJ1-1 | TRBV2 | . | TGTGCCAGCAGATCCAGGGAGGGGGCGTACACTGAAGCTTTCTTT | CASRSREGAYTEAFF
. | TRBJ2-7 | TRBV28 | . | TGTGCCAGCTGCCGGTTAGCGGCCACCTACGAGCAGTACTTC | CASCRLAATYEQYF
. | TRBJ2-7 | TRBV28 | many | TGTGCCAGCAGTTTTCACGGACAGACCTACGAGCAGTACTTC | CASSFHGQTYEQYF
. | TRBJ2-5 | TRBV7-2 | . | TGTGCCAGCAGCTTAGAATCGTGGGGTCAGCGAGAGACCCAGTACTTC | CASSLESWGQRETQYF
. | TRBJ1-2 | TRBV9 | . | TGTGCCAGCAGCTCTATAGGGGTCTATGGCTACACCTTC | CASSSIGVYGYTF
TRBD1 | TRBJ1-1 | TRBV28 | many | TGTGCCAGCAGCAGGACAGGGAACACTGAAGCTTTCTTT | CASSRTGNTEAFF
TRBD1 | TRBJ1-1 | TRBV29-1 | . | TGCAGCGTAGCCGCAGGGGGTACTGAAGCTTTCTTT | CSVAAGGTEAFF
. | TRBJ2-2 | TRBV2 | few | TGTGCCAGCATGACAGCTGCTGGAAGGGAGCTGTTTTTT | CASMTAAGRELFF
TRBD1 | TRBJ2-7 | TRBV29-1 | few | TGCAGCGGCCGGACAGGGGCCCGGGGAGAGCAGTACTTC | CSGRTGARGEQYF
. | TRBJ2-2 | TRBV28 | few | TGTGCCAGCAGAACAGACCCCGTCGGGGTCCCAACCGGGGAGCTGTTTTTT | CASRTDPVGVPTGELFF
TRBD1 | TRBJ2-7 | TRBV27 | few | TGTGCCAGCAGTTTAGGACTGGGACAGGGGGCAACGGGGGAGCAGTACTTC | CASSLGLGQGATGEQYF
TRBD1 | TRBJ1-2 | TRBV20-1 | . | TGCAGTGCTCCGGGACAGGGGGATTATGGCTACACCTTC | CSAPGQGDYGYTF
TRBD2 | TRBJ2-3 | TRBV5-1 | . | TGCGCCAGCAGCTTGCCGGCGGGAGGCGCAGATACGCAGTATTTT | CASSLPAGGADTQYF
. | TRBJ1-1 | TRBV10-3 | . | TGTGCCATCAGTGATTCAGGAAACACTGAAGCTTTCTTT | CAISDSGNTEAFF
. | TRBJ2-1 | TRBV6-2/TRBV6-3 | many | TGTGCCAGCAGAACCAGCGGGAATGAGCAGTTCTTC | CASRTSGNEQFF
. | TRBJ1-1 | TRBV20-1 | few | TGCAGTGCTAAGGGACCGGGGGAGTGGACTGAAGCTTTCTTT | CSAKGPGEWTEAFF
. | TRBJ2-7 | TRBV5-1 | many | TGCGCCAGCAGCTTCCTTAAGGATTACGAGCAGTACTTC | CASSFLKDYEQYF
TRBD1 | TRBJ1-4 | TRBV19 | . | TGTGCCAGTAAAAGGGACAGCCTTAATGAAAAACTGTTTTTT | CASKRDSLNEKLFF
. | TRBJ1-5 | TRBV3-1 | . | TGTGCCAGCAGCCAAGGCGGGGGAGGGCCTAATCAGCCCCAGCATTTT | CASSQGGGGPNQPQHF
. | TRBJ1-1 | TRBV7-8 | few | TGTGCCAGCAGTCTAGGCGCAGGCCCGAACACTGAAGCTTTCTTT | CASSLGAGPNTEAFF